This TCR beta chain is from a study of shared clonotypes between healthy human individuals (dated by TCRdb to between 2020 and 2021). Turning to the overall study: Three men and two women, aged 18 to 49 years, made up the cohort. For each donor, CD4 naive and CD4 memory were each run on three plates, CD8 naive on two plates, and CD8 memory on one plate. To estimate repertoire size and how much clonotypes are shared between individuals, the study performed deep sequencing of blood TCR repertoires from roughly five healthy adults. Libraries were prepared and TCR repertoires were sequenced by different laboratories using diverse techniques, in order to increase sequencing depth and limit assay-specific biases. Each donor's leukapheresis produced roughly between roughly 0.94 and 9.5 billion PBMCs. The research as a whole found: Pairwise subsampling indicated that sequencing depth was expected to affect the degree of clonotype sharing among donors. Estimated clonotype richness was generally larger for naive than for memory subsets. Sampling was limited to blood, and TCR repertoires in tissue likely differ from TCR repertoires in blood. Across a few donors, about 5% of naive CD4, more than 3% of naive CD8, 2% to 2.5% of memory CD4, and 0.4% to 0.45% of memory CD8 clonotypes were shared. Because the study included a small number of donors, the genetic and exposure-history diversity represented was limited. Even with the large sequencing depth, rarefaction of the sorted-subset datasets indicated that sequencing was incomplete. Higher generation probabilities were observed for clonotypes shared by all four sorted-subset donors than for non-shared clonotypes.

Note on this clone: What antigen it recognizes has not been identified. Base quality data are lacking; no much larger clone is found one base away.

The germline V gene gives CDR1 as LGHNA and CDR2 as YSLEER. From the cysteine through the phenylalanine, the CDR3 covers 14 amino acids. Just the 42-base CDR3 DNA is kept, in frame starting at base 1. Deletion took 1 base off V and 6 bases off J, with a span of 9 bases between the germline ends. TCR CDR3 regions were amplified from genomic DNA by multiplex PCR using the deep immunoSEQ assay. Extracted genomic DNA from each cell subset was spread evenly across all wells of several immunoSEQ 96-well plates, with each plate serving as a replicate. For sorted subsets, 200 to 250 ng of genomic DNA, equivalent to 25,000 to 35,000 T cell genomes, went into each replicate PCR. The purified libraries were quantified using a Qubit 3.0 fluorometer, sized with a Bioanalyzer 2100, and then quantified again using the KAPA Library Quantification kit. Every immunoSEQ 96-well plate was sequenced on a separate single-read 150-cycle Illumina NextSeq 550 flow cell. The authors processed their data as follows. Because the immunoSEQ output included only junctional sequences and no quality scores, the filtering could not be the same as the filtering used for full-length reads. Sequences were annotated with PyIR, a Python wrapper for IgBLAST v1.9, using IMGT germline references to assign V/J genes and CDR3. Reads were removed for weak V/J assignments (E-value above 1e-6), missing CDR3, stop codons, out-of-frame junctions, or ambiguous translated residues. V3J clonotypes were defined as sequences sharing an identical inferred V gene, J gene, and CDR3 amino acid sequence. Percentage overlap between repertoires was computed as shared unique clonotypes divided by the size of the smaller repertoire. Three approaches were used to assess repertoire richness: RTK rarefaction, the Chao1 estimator, and Recon v2.1 estimates of unobserved clonotypes. For all TCRbeta clonotypes obtained by the gDNA method from a few donors, generation probabilities were computed with OLGA. In TCRdb, the immuneACCESS table is reduced to in-frame sequences with V and J assigned. These tables do not hold every clone; where another copy was compared, an unresolved V gene accounts for under half, and the others remain unexplained. V and J calls and clone size follow that table, whereas D and trimming were derived from the DNA. The sample has about 2 million clones on record, about 95% of them singletons. Under 1.5% of the sample belongs to the ten largest clones.

For the CD8 naive samples, CD45RO-negative cells were positively selected for CCR7, yielding a CD45RA+CCR7+ population from which TemRA cells were excluded. The donors were healthy, HIV-negative adults with no recently reported acute infections or vaccinations. Every donor was a Caucasian adult residing in Nashville, Tennessee, USA. Blood was collected by leukapheresis, and PBMCs were isolated by Ficoll-Histopaque density gradient centrifugation and then cryopreserved in liquid nitrogen vapor phase. Analytical flow cytometry was used to check the purity and quantity of every magnetically sorted T cell population. Genomic DNA was isolated from every sorted fraction and measured by UV absorbance on a Nanodrop 2000c.

The clonotype was recovered from a man aged 18 to 30 in good health. The V and J segments used are TRBV4-3 and TRBJ2-2; the D gene cannot be resolved reliably. The sample was naive CD8+ T cells sorted from blood. This specimen's cell subset or site label, per the study, means: CD45RA+CCR7+. The DNA is TGCGCCAGCAGCCAAGTAGGAGTCCCCGGGGAGCTGTTTTTT. Its translation is CASSQVGVPGELFF.